The sequence of this TCR beta chain was determined in a study of T cells after yellow fever vaccination. V shed 0 bases and J shed 8 bases, with 13 bases lying between them. The CDR3 runs 14 residues. Germline CDR1 and CDR2: WSHSY and SAAADI. Ten or more counts support this clonotype. Via MiXCR, TCRdb re-called the 5' RACE reads, giving one row per CDR3 protein. The table shows more than 90,000 distinct CDR3 sequences, with 6.5% to 9% occurring only once. The specimen comprised CD4+ T cells sorted from PBMCs, sampled approximately 40 days after the first yellow fever vaccination. The chain combines TRBV10-2 with TRBJ1-2; D is possibly TRBD1 (6 bases). This TCR derives from a man aged 18 to 35 who received the YFV17D yellow fever vaccine. The chain's CDR3 is CASSESRQGLGYTF. In DNA form, the CDR3 reads TGCGCCAGCAGTGAGTCGAGGCAGGGGCTCGGCTACACCTTC.